The T cell receptor (beta chain) described here comes from a study of CD8 T cells in ankylosing spondylitis. Overall study findings and caveats: Reports say disease-linked clones showed up significantly more in matched ankylosing spondylitis synovial fluid. Clones linked with disease were CD8+ and fairly uncommon in the peripheral blood.

The CDR3 runs to 18 residues. V trimming: 5 bases; J trimming: 4 bases; junction bases outside the gene matches: 13. Germline-derived CDR1 and CDR2 are SGHAT and FQNNGV. Libraries of TCR beta came from quantitative 5'-RACE with molecular barcodes. TCRdb reprocessed the 5' RACE reads via MiXCR and lists one record per CDR3 protein. The data contain some 240,000 distinct CDR3 sequences, more than 20% of them singletons. This clonotype was detected ten times or more. Its antigen remains unidentified. The clonotype comes from a male donor with ankylosing spondylitis or in good health (not recorded which). The source material was blood, either unsorted or a sorted T cell fraction (not recorded which). V and J are TRBV11-2 and TRBJ2-3, with 12 positions matching TRBD2. This CDR3 is CASSLSLAGGRKADTQYF. CDR3 DNA sequence: TGTGCCAGCAGCCTCTCACTAGCGGGGGGCCGTAAAGCAGATACGCAGTATTTT.